Described below is a single T cell receptor (beta chain) sequence and its context. Its matching antigen is unknown. The treatment was: approximately 9-day PBMC culture with coronavirus spike peptide pools or control peptides (ViraFEST assay). Having spent 10 to 11 days in culture, CD4+ T cells were then isolated by negative selection. The data originate from a study of vaccination and CD4 T cells after COVID-19. The wider study: Stimulation used overlapping spike peptides from SARS-CoV-2, HCoV-NL63, HCoV-OC43 and HCoV-229E.

Germline CDR1 and CDR2: SGHNT and YENEEA. This CDR3 is 15 amino acids long. V was clipped by 3 bases and J by 5 bases, with 16 bases between them. The Oncomine TCR Beta short-read assay sequenced DNA from cultured CD4+ T cells. MiXCR, applied by TCRdb to the PCR reads, yields one record per CDR3 protein. The table lists roughly 7,200 distinct CDR3 sequences, approximately 60% of them singletons. Material for sequencing was CD4+ T cells from blood, cultured in vitro. The chain couples TRBV11-3 to TRBJ2-5; possible D gene TRBD2, 7 bases. The receptor's source is a human donor who had recovered from COVID-19. CDR3 protein: CASSLGGGAGETQYF. The CDR3 DNA reads TGTGCCAGCAGCTTGGGGGGCGGAGCGGGGGAGACCCAGTACTTC.